The rows below give T cell receptor beta chains drawn from one sample of a study of blood T cell repertoires in COVID-19. The assay was immunoSEQ multiplex PCR, and TCRdb's table has in-frame clones only and misses some. The sample lists around 250,000 clones, 86% occurring once. Sample: peripheral blood. These receptor sequences come from a woman aged 25 to 39 with active or convalescent COVID-19. The CDR3 runs from the conserved cysteine through the conserved F or W. The D gene is left open where the match is weak.

J gene | V gene | D gene | CDR3 DNA | CDR3 protein
TRBJ2-3 | TRBV15 | TRBD1 | TGTGCCACCAGCAGACGACAGGGTAGCACAGATACGCAGTATTTT | CATSRRQGSTDTQYF
TRBJ2-7 | TRBV28 | TRBD2 | TGTGCCAGCACCGGTGCGGGGGGACGGTACTACGAGCAGTACTTC | CASTGAGGRYYEQYF
TRBJ1-1 | TRBV2 | - | TGTGCCAGCAGTAGCTCACGAGAGGGTGAAGCTTTCTTT | CASSSSREGEAFF
TRBJ1-6 | TRBV2 | - | TGTGCCATCAAGAGTACGGGGGAGTTTAATTCACCCCTCCACTTT | CAIKSTGEFNSPLHF
TRBJ2-1 | TRBV7-2 | TRBD2 | TGTGCCAGCAGCGATACCCCGACTAGCGGGGGATACAATGAGCAGTTCTTC | CASSDTPTSGGYNEQFF
TRBJ2-5 | TRBV9 | TRBD2 | TGTGCCAGCAGCGTATATAGCGGGGGGGCTGAGACCCAGTACTTC | CASSVYSGGAETQYF
TRBJ2-1 | TRBV21-1 | - | TGTGCCAGCAGCAAAGGGCGACTAGCGGGGTCCTACAATGAGCAGTTCTTC | CASSKGRLAGSYNEQFF
TRBJ1-4 | TRBV19 | - | TGTGCCAGTAGTTATTCCTGGCAGGTGGATGAAAAACTGTTTTTT | CASSYSWQVDEKLFF
TRBJ1-4 | TRBV28 | - | TGTGCCAGCTTAGAAGCAACTAATGAAAAACTGTTTTTT | CASLEATNEKLFF
TRBJ2-3 | TRBV30 | - | TGTGCCTGGAAACCAAGAGGCACAGATACGCAGTATTTT | CAWKPRGTDTQYF
TRBJ1-1 | TRBV3-1/TRBV3-2 | TRBD1 | TGTGCCAGCAGCCAAGTTGGACAGGGAGCTTTCTTT | CASSQVGQGAFF
TRBJ2-5 | TRBV7-2 | - | TGTGCCAGCAGCTTTCCTTCAGGGGGGTATATCGAGACCCAGTACTTC | CASSFPSGGYIETQYF
TRBJ1-2 | TRBV3-1/TRBV3-2 | TRBD1 | TGTGCCAGCAGCCAAGATTTGGCAGGGGGTGGCTACACCTTC | CASSQDLAGGGYTF
TRBJ1-1 | TRBV30 | TRBD1 | TGTGCCTGGAGGTCCCGAGGACTGACAGGGGGGGTTACTGAAGCTTTCTTT | CAWRSRGLTGGVTEAFF
TRBJ2-2 | TRBV7-2 | - | TGTGCCAGCAGCCGTCCCGGGACACCCTCCGGGGAGCTGTTTTTT | CASSRPGTPSGELFF